These 2 T cell receptor beta chains originate from one sample sequenced in a study of blood T cell repertoires in COVID-19. The assay was immunoSEQ multiplex PCR, and TCRdb's table has in-frame clones only and misses some. The sample includes roughly 150,000 clones, about 86% of them seen just once. The sample was PBMCs or T cells enriched from blood (not recorded which). Receptor source: a man aged 45-65 years who had recovered from COVID-19.

The rearrangement joins TRBV7-8 to TRBJ1-4; TRBD1 aligns across 8 bases. Germline loops: CDR1 SGHVS, CDR2 FQNEAQ. The ends lost 1 base at V and 8 bases at J; junction bases unmatched: 6. The CDR3 runs 15 residues. DNA for the CDR3: TGTGCCAGCAGCTTAGGAGACAGGGGTCTGGAAAAACTGTTTTTT. Amino acids: CASSLGDRGLEKLFF.

The chain joins TRBV23-1 to TRBJ2-5; TRBD1 matches at 8 bases. TRBV23-1 is an ORF for which the function is uncertain. V lost 6 bases and J lost 5; bases outside the gene matches: 14. The CDR3 contains 16 residues. The CDR3 nucleotides read TGCGCCAGCAGCCCCCCGCGGACAGGGAAGAAGGAGACCCAGTACTTC. It codes for CASSPPRTGKKETQYF.